Listed below are T cell receptor beta chains from one sample, sequenced in a study of blood T cell repertoires in COVID-19. Using immunoSEQ multiplex PCR, the repertoire was profiled, and TCRdb retains in-frame clones only, with some absent. The table lists about 160,000 clones, roughly 80% of them singletons. The sequencing input was peripheral blood. The receptors derive from a woman aged 40 to 50 with COVID-19, enrolled during active disease. Both conserved end residues are part of each CDR3. A D gene is named only where the DNA matches it firmly. Clone size is not always given. Where it is, it says once, few, many or a class for expanded clones.

CDR3nt	CDR3aa	abundance	d_gene	v_gene	j_gene
TGTGCCAGCAGCTCCCGGACAGGGGGGGATGCTTTCTTT	CASSSRTGGDAFF	-	TRBD1	TRBV7-2	TRBJ1-1
TGTGCCAGCGAACTTAGCGGGGAATCTCAGAGCATGGTAGGGGAGCAGTTCTTC	CASELSGESQSMVGEQFF	-	TRBD2	TRBV6-4	TRBJ2-1
TGTGCCAGCAGCTTTCCTTCGCAGGGGGCCCGGGAGACCCAGTACTTC	CASSFPSQGARETQYF	-	TRBD1	TRBV5-4	TRBJ2-5
TGCAGCGTTGAAGGGGGACTAGCGGGAGACAATGAGCAGTTCTTC	CSVEGGLAGDNEQFF	-	TRBD2	TRBV29-1	TRBJ2-1
TGTGCCAGCAGCGGGAGGAATTCACCCCTCCACTTT	CASSGRNSPLHF	-	-	TRBV3-1/TRBV3-2	TRBJ1-6
TGTGCCAGCAAAACAGGGGCTGAAGCTTTCTTT	CASKTGAEAFF	few	TRBD1	TRBV12-3/TRBV12-4	TRBJ1-1
TGTGCCAGCAGCCTATCGCTGGGGACTAGTTCCTTTACGCAGTATTTT	CASSLSLGTSSFTQYF	-	TRBD2	TRBV5-5	TRBJ2-3
TGTGCCAGCAGTTTGGCGGCGGATACGCAGTATTTT	CASSLAADTQYF	once	-	TRBV12-3/TRBV12-4	TRBJ2-3
TGTGCCAGCAGCCTCAGCGACAATCAGCCCCAGCATTTT	CASSLSDNQPQHF	-	-	TRBV6-6	TRBJ1-5
TGTGCCAGCAGCTTACGTAGGGAGGAAAAACTGTTTTTT	CASSLRREEKLFF	once	-	TRBV11-2	TRBJ1-4
TGCAGCGTCGGATCTCCGGGATCCTATGGCTACACCTTC	CSVGSPGSYGYTF	-	-	TRBV29-1	TRBJ1-2
TGCGCCAGCAGCTCGGGGACTAGCGGGACCGGTGAGCAGTTCTTC	CASSSGTSGTGEQFF	-	TRBD2	TRBV5-1	TRBJ2-1